This T cell receptor (beta chain) was found in a study of blood T cell repertoires in COVID-19. In the original analysis: Amplification from reference gene primers served as the basis for estimated nucleated cell counts. The protocol was immunoSEQ multiplex PCR, while the TCRdb copy is restricted to in-frame clones and leaves out a portion. The V and J calls and clone size are taken from that table; D and trimming were inferred from the DNA. The sample lists 360,000 or so clones; roughly 90% were seen once. Trimming stripped 5 bases from V and 4 bases from J, with 8 bases between. The CDR3 extends over 13 amino acids. Germline values: CDR1 SEHNR, CDR2 FQNEAQ (reference sequence).

This sequence was found in a woman aged 55 to 70 with COVID-19, enrolled during active disease. The chain recombines TRBV7-9 with TRBJ2-2; no clear D gene. The sequencing input was peripheral blood. The CDR3 here is CASSRVGTGELFF. Here the CDR3 DNA reads TGTGCCAGCAGCAGAGTCGGCACCGGGGAGCTGTTTTTT.